These 30 T cell receptor beta chains came from one sample sequenced in a study of blood T cell repertoires in COVID-19. The method was immunoSEQ multiplex PCR; TCRdb's version includes in-frame clones alone and lacks a portion of them. This sample has over 30,000 clones, with around 91% found just once. Input material: peripheral blood. These receptors were obtained from an elderly man with acute or convalescent COVID-19.

The chain couples TRBV11-2 to TRBJ2-5, with a tentative D call TRBD1 (5 bases). V dropped 2 bases and J dropped 5 bases, with 15 bases sitting between them. The germline V gene has CDR1 SGHAT and CDR2 FQNNGV. The CDR3 is made up of 15 amino acids. CDR3 sequence reads: CASSLFEQGWETQYF. The CDR3, as DNA: TGTGCCAGCAGCTTATTTGAGCAGGGTTGGGAGACCCAGTACTTC.

V and J are TRBV29-1 and TRBJ1-2, with D hard to call. The V gene's germline CDR1 is SQVTM and CDR2 ANQGSEA. The CDR3 runs 11 residues. V was shortened by 8 bases and J by 1 base, with 8 bases between the two germline ends. The CDR3 DNA sequence: TGCAGCTCCCGGGGTAACTATGGCTACACCTTC. Translating it yields CSSRGNYGYTF.

The rearrangement links TRBV19 to TRBJ2-3; 10 nucleotides line up with TRBD1. The CDR3 has 19 residues. V lost 4 bases, J lost 2 bases, and 15 bases stayed unmatched. Germline V CDR1 and CDR2: LNHDA, SQIVND (reference sequence). The CDR3 DNA reads as TGTGCCAGTAGTAAGGGGCTCACCCGGGGACAGGGGTCCACAGATACGCAGTATTTT. The encoded protein is CASSKGLTRGQGSTDTQYF.

The rearrangement uses TRBV10-3 and TRBJ2-1; 8 nucleotides align to TRBD2. The V gene end was trimmed by 1 base and the J gene end by 7 bases; junction bases not matched to a gene: 9. The CDR3 totals 16 residues. Germline values: CDR1 ENHRY, CDR2 SYGVKD. This CDR3 reads CAISEWGAGGPNEQFF. The CDR3 DNA sequence: TGTGCCATCAGTGAGTGGGGGGCGGGGGGCCCGAATGAGCAGTTCTTC.

This clone was seen only once. The chain recombines TRBV2 with TRBJ1-2, with 7 bases aligning to TRBD1. From germline, CDR1 is SNHLY and CDR2 FYNNEI. The CDR3 totals 16 residues. V trimming: 1 base; J trimming: 3 bases; junction bases outside the gene matches: 8. The CDR3 DNA sequence: TGTGCCAGCAGTGAAGGGAGGGCAGGGGGAGACTATGGCTACACCTTC. Translated, it gives CASSEGRAGGDYGYTF.

This chain uses TRBV6-1 with TRBJ2-3; weak D call: TRBD1 (5 bases). The length of the CDR3 is 15 residues. CDR1 and CDR2 from the germline V gene are MNHNS and SASEGT. With 2 bases removed from V and 0 bases from J, the gap between germline ends came to 9 bases. CDR3 residues: CASSERGRSTDTQYF. CDR3 DNA: TGTGCCAGCAGTGAAAGGGGCCGGAGCACAGATACGCAGTATTTT.

The chain joins TRBV28 to TRBJ1-3; D not resolved. With 1 base removed from V and 2 bases from J, the gap between germline ends came to 6 bases. Germline-derived CDR1 and CDR2 are MDHEN and SYDVKM. CDR3 length: 14 amino acids. This CDR3 reads CASSLSQTGNTIYF. The CDR3 DNA reads TGTGCCAGCAGTTTATCTCAGACTGGAAACACCATATATTTT.

V gene TRBV7-8 combines with J gene TRBJ1-2; TRBD1 matches 7 bases. V dropped 5 bases and J dropped 0; count of bases not matched to a gene: 6. CDR3 size: 15 residues. Germline V gene sequence: CDR1 SGHVS, CDR2 FQNEAQ. CDR3 sequence reads: CASSVDGTANYGYTF. The CDR3 DNA is TGTGCCAGCAGCGTAGACGGGACAGCTAACTATGGCTACACCTTC.

V is TRBV2 and J is TRBJ2-1; D is ambiguous. This CDR3 is 15 amino acids long. Germline lookup yields CDR1 SNHLY and CDR2 FYNNEI. V was clipped by 0 bases and J by 6 bases, with 12 bases between them. CDR3 sequence: CASSEALRVGNEQFF. CDR3 in DNA: TGTGCCAGCAGTGAAGCGCTCCGGGTAGGCAATGAGCAGTTCTTC.

This chain uses TRBV19 with TRBJ2-2, with D perhaps TRBD1 (5 bases). Trimming pared 6 bases from V and 2 bases from J, leaving 13 bases between. CDR1 is LNHDA and CDR2 is SQIVND in the germline V gene (reference sequence). The CDR3 extends over 15 amino acids. This chain's CDR3 is CASSPGQGNTGELFF. CDR3 bases: TGTGCCAGTAGCCCCGGGCAGGGAAACACCGGGGAGCTGTTTTTT.

This clone appeared once. The gene calls are TRBV25-1 and TRBJ1-1; D is undetermined. The V end lost 3 bases, the J end lost 3 bases, and 5 bases lay between the germline ends. The CDR3 is made up of 12 amino acids. Germline loops: CDR1 MGHDK, CDR2 SYGVNS. CDR3 residues: CASSDRYTEAFF. Here the CDR3 DNA reads TGTGCCAGCAGTGACAGGTACACTGAAGCTTTCTTT.

The rearrangement links TRBV2 to TRBJ1-4; D is uncertain. Germline V gene data show CDR1 as SNHLY and CDR2 as FYNNEI. The V gene lost 5 bases and the J gene lost 1 base, with 11 bases spanning the gap. CDR3 size: 15 residues. CDR3 amino acids: CASSRSAQTNEKLFF. DNA for the CDR3: TGTGCCAGCAGTAGATCTGCGCAAACTAATGAAAAACTGTTTTTT.

The V and J genes are TRBV5-1 and TRBJ1-2; TRBD1 agrees at 7 bases. This CDR3 contains 14 residues. The trim removed 4 bases at V and 3 bases at J, leaving 6 bases unmatched. The germline CDR1 and CDR2 sequences are SGHRS and YFSETQ. The CDR3 sequence is CASSVQGLDYGYTF. Written as DNA, the CDR3 is TGCGCCAGCAGCGTACAGGGGTTGGACTATGGCTACACCTTC. The complete variable domain, with remaining parts taken from reference TRBV5-1 and TRBJ1-2, reads KAGVTQTPRYLIKTRGQQVTLSCSPISGHRSVSWYQQTPGQGLQFLFEYFSETQRNKGNFPGRFSGRQFSNSRSEMNVSTLELGDSALYLCASSVQGLDYGYTFGSGTRLTVV.

CDR3 residues: CASSYEGALHF. CDR3 nucleotides: TGTGCCAGCTCATACGAAGGGGCCCTCCACTTT. V gene TRBV18 combines with J gene TRBJ1-6; a weak D match, TRBD1 (5 bases). The V end was cut by 5 bases, the J end by 14 bases, with 10 bases between. This CDR3 comprises 11 residues. Germline V gives CDR1 KGHSH, CDR2 LQKENI. The variable domain in full, with the rest retrieved from reference TRBV18 and TRBJ1-6, is NAGVMQNPRHLVRRRGQEARLRCSPMKGHSHVYWYRQLPEEGLKFMVYLQKENIIDESGMPKERFSAEFPKEGPSILRIQQVVRGDSAAYFCASSYEGALHFGNGTRLTVT.

The chain is built from TRBV6-5 and TRBJ2-7; TRBD1 aligns across 8 bases. The junction had 9 bases not matched to a gene; V was cut back by 5 bases and J by 3 bases. Germline CDR1 and CDR2: MNHEY and SVGAGI. CDR3 size: 15 residues. The CDR3 loop is CASSRQGRMYYEQYF. The CDR3 DNA reads as TGTGCCAGCAGTCGACAGGGGAGAATGTACTACGAGCAGTACTTC.

The chain combines TRBV5-1 with TRBJ1-1; 8 nucleotides agree with TRBD1. Trimming took 7 bases from V and 0 from J; bases not matched to a gene: 8. Germline CDR1 and CDR2: SGHRS and YFSETQ. The CDR3 runs to 15 residues. This CDR3 is CASLGQGAMNTEAFF. Here the CDR3 DNA reads TGCGCCAGCCTCGGACAGGGTGCCATGAACACTGAAGCTTTCTTT.

V and J are TRBV19 and TRBJ2-1, with 8 bases aligning to TRBD2. Germline values: CDR1 LNHDA, CDR2 SQIVND (reference sequence). CDR3 length: 18 amino acids. With V trimmed by 4 bases and J by 7 bases, 18 bases remained unmatched. The CDR3 coding sequence is TGTGCCAGTAGTAGAAAACCGACTAGCGCCACACCCTCAAATGAGCAGTTCTTC. Protein sequence: CASSRKPTSATPSNEQFF.

This clone showed up just once. The chain employs TRBV12-3 or TRBV12-4 and TRBJ1-1; D is unresolved. The CDR3 consists of 10 residues. The V end was cut by 10 bases, the J end by 9 bases, with 12 bases between. The CDR3, as DNA: TGTGCCACCTCTACGGTACAAGCTTTCTTT. This gives the protein CATSTVQAFF.

This rearrangement joins TRBV6-4 to TRBJ1-1; D gene uncertain. The V gene lost 6 bases and the J gene lost 1 base, with 12 bases spanning the gap. Germline assignment: CDR1 MRHNA and CDR2 SNTAGT. The CDR3 contains 14 residues. CDR3 sequence: CASRLDAGNTEAFF. Here the CDR3 DNA reads TGTGCCAGCAGACTTGACGCGGGGAACACTGAAGCTTTCTTT.

The rearrangement uses TRBV6-6 and TRBJ1-2; possibly TRBD1 for D (6 bases). V dropped 2 bases and J dropped 2 bases, with 15 bases sitting between them. Germline V gene data show CDR1 as MNHNY and CDR2 as SVGAGI (reference sequence). The CDR3 runs 16 residues. In nucleotides, the CDR3 is TGTGCCAGCAGTTACGTTACGCAGGGGCCCAACTATGGCTACACCTTC. Its protein product is CASSYVTQGPNYGYTF.

This chain's CDR3 is CASSVARGTNEKLFF. The DNA for the CDR3 is TGCGCCAGCAGCGTTGCTCGGGGGACTAATGAAAAACTGTTTTTT. The V gene is TRBV5-1, the J gene TRBJ1-4; D perhaps matches TRBD1 (5 bases). V was shortened by 4 bases and J by 2 bases, with 12 bases between the two germline ends. Germline V gene sequence: CDR1 SGHRS, CDR2 YFSETQ. There are 15 residues in the CDR3. Combining the CDR3 with reference TRBV5-1 and TRBJ1-4 gives the whole variable domain KAGVTQTPRYLIKTRGQQVTLSCSPISGHRSVSWYQQTPGQGLQFLFEYFSETQRNKGNFPGRFSGRQFSNSRSEMNVSTLELGDSALYLCASSVARGTNEKLFFGSGTQLSVL.

The table lists this clone with a few counts. The chain couples TRBV27 to TRBJ1-1; D uncertain. CDR3 length: 13 amino acids. The ends were cut back, 5 bases at V and 0 bases at J, with 7 bases in the middle. Germline V CDR1 and CDR2: MNHEY, SMNVEV (reference sequence). The CDR3 DNA reads as TGTGCCAGCAGTGTCAACATGAACACTGAAGCTTTCTTT. It codes for CASSVNMNTEAFF.

The chain has TRBV3-1 (or the pseudogene TRBV3-2) and TRBJ2-3; 12 bases agree with TRBD2. The V segment lost 1 base and the J segment 1 base; nucleotides outside the gene matches: 6. CDR1 and CDR2 from the germline V gene are LGHDT and YNNKEL (reference sequence). CDR3 length: 18 residues. The DNA of the CDR3 is TGTGCCAGCAGCCAAGGGTCCCTAGCGGGAGGGGGCACAGATACGCAGTATTTT. This gives the protein CASSQGSLAGGGTDTQYF.

The rearrangement links TRBV2 to TRBJ2-3; possible D gene TRBD1, 5 bases. The CDR3 totals 14 residues. The germline gives CDR1 SNHLY, CDR2 FYNNEI. V was clipped by 5 bases and J by 4 bases, with 13 bases between them. This CDR3 is CASSRGFIPDTQYF. The CDR3 DNA is TGTGCCAGCAGTAGGGGATTCATTCCAGATACGCAGTATTTT.

The chain carries TRBV6-4 and TRBJ2-1; maybe TRBD2 (7 bases). V was cut by 0 bases and J by 6 bases, with 24 bases left in between. Germline V gene lookup returns CDR1 MRHNA and CDR2 SNTAGT. This CDR3 region has 19 residues. CDR3 region: CASSDSSRGGGASSNEQFF. The CDR3 DNA sequence: TGTGCCAGCAGTGACTCGAGTCGGGGAGGGGGGGCATCTTCCAATGAGCAGTTCTTC.

The J gene is TRBJ1-4, the V gene TRBV25-1; 8 bases are a match to TRBD1. V shed 3 bases and J 11 bases; nucleotides not matched to a gene: 8. The CDR3 sequence is 14 residues long. Germline lookup yields CDR1 MGHDK and CDR2 SYGVNS. CDR3 sequence (DNA): TGTGCCAGCAGTGACCGACAGGGGCTAGGGAAACTGTTTTTT. It codes for CASSDRQGLGKLFF.

This chain links TRBV11-2 with TRBJ1-2, with D perhaps matching TRBD1 (5 bases). Germline V lookup: CDR1 SGHAT, CDR2 FQNNGV. Deletions cut 0 bases from V and 4 bases from J, with 12 bases between. The CDR3 length is 15 residues. The CDR3 here is CASSLDGGLGYGYTF. CDR3 DNA: TGTGCCAGCAGCTTAGACGGGGGACTTGGCTATGGCTACACCTTC.

In this sample, this clone turned up once. V usage is TRBV11-2 and J usage is TRBJ1-5, with TRBD1 matching over 7 bases. Germline CDR1 SGHAT, CDR2 FQNNGV. V was pared by 0 bases and J by 5 bases, with 7 bases of the junction left unmatched. This CDR3 is built from 16 residues. The CDR3 nucleotides read TGTGCCAGCAGCTTAGAACCCCGGACAGGTGATCAGCCCCAGCATTTT. Its translation: CASSLEPRTGDQPQHF.

The chain combines TRBV5-1 with TRBJ1-3; D is uncertain. The CDR3 runs 14 residues. Germline V gives CDR1 SGHRS, CDR2 YFSETQ. V shed 0 bases and J shed 7 bases, with 11 bases lying between them. CDR3 sequence (DNA): TGCGCCAGCAGCTTGGATGGTAGTCTGAACACCATATATTTT. It yields the protein CASSLDGSLNTIYF. Variable domain in full (rest from reference TRBV5-1 and TRBJ1-3): KAGVTQTPRYLIKTRGQQVTLSCSPISGHRSVSWYQQTPGQGLQFLFEYFSETQRNKGNFPGRFSGRQFSNSRSEMNVSTLELGDSALYLCASSLDGSLNTIYFGEGSWLTVV.

The genes are TRBV2 and TRBJ1-1, with 9 bases fitting TRBD1. J lost 9 bases, V lost 4 bases, and 9 bases had no gene match. The CDR3 loop spans 14 amino acids. Germline loops: CDR1 SNHLY, CDR2 FYNNEI. The DNA of the CDR3 is TGTGCCAGCAGTGGCCGGGACAGGGTCTCAAAAGCTTTCTTT. Encoded protein: CASSGRDRVSKAFF. Together with reference TRBV2 and TRBJ1-1, the CDR3 gives the full variable domain: EPEVTQTPSHQVTQMGQEVILRCVPISNHLYFYWYRQILGQKVEFLVSFYNNEISEKSEIFDDQFSVERPDGSNFTLKIRSTKLEDSAMYFCASSGRDRVSKAFFGQGTRLTVV.